The source of this T cell receptor beta chain is a study of T cell responses to AZD1222 COVID-19 vaccine. Study conclusions and caveats: A mostly white British donor set with more females was recruited, and clonal diversity was possibly underestimated.

Data came from immunoSEQ multiplex PCR; TCRdb stores just in-frame clones and leaves some out. The data show some 100,000 clones, 88% seen once. The CDR3 has 11 residues. V lost 5 bases, J lost 2 bases, and 6 bases lay in between. The germline gives CDR1 DFQATT, CDR2 SNEGSKA (reference sequence). Details on this clone: As yet, its antigen is unknown. This sample includes further DNA sequences coding for the same CDR3.

The origin of this receptor is an adult in good health. This chain uses TRBV20-1 with TRBJ2-5; no definite D call. Sample: peripheral blood, taken on day 0 of AZD1222 vaccination. The CDR3 DNA reads TGCAGTGCTCGACCGCAAGAGACCCAGTACTTC. It encodes CSARPQETQYF.